This paragraph covers one T cell receptor (beta chain) sequence. This specimen comes from a study of blood T cell repertoires in COVID-19. Study background: Samples representing acute and convalescent COVID-19 were sourced from the United States, Italy and Spain. T cells, B-cell-depleted T cells, or PBMCs supplied cDNA or gDNA.

Source study methods: Reference gene primer amplification yielded estimated nucleated cell counts. Data came from immunoSEQ multiplex PCR; TCRdb stores just in-frame clones and leaves some out. D and trimming were read from the DNA, whereas the V and J calls and clone size are those reported in that table. The table shows a few hundred thousand clones, with about 91% occurring only once. CDR1 and CDR2 (germline): SGHAT, FQNNGV. This CDR3 has 13 amino acids. Between the trimmed V and J ends, which lost 3 bases and 1 base, there was a span of 6 bases. The sequence came from a man older than 75 with acute or convalescent COVID-19. This chain connects TRBV11-2 to TRBJ2-5; perhaps TRBD1 as D (5 bases). Material for sequencing was peripheral blood. The CDR3 protein is CASSFGAQETQYF. The CDR3 DNA is TGTGCCAGCAGCTTTGGGGCCCAAGAGACCCAGTACTTC.